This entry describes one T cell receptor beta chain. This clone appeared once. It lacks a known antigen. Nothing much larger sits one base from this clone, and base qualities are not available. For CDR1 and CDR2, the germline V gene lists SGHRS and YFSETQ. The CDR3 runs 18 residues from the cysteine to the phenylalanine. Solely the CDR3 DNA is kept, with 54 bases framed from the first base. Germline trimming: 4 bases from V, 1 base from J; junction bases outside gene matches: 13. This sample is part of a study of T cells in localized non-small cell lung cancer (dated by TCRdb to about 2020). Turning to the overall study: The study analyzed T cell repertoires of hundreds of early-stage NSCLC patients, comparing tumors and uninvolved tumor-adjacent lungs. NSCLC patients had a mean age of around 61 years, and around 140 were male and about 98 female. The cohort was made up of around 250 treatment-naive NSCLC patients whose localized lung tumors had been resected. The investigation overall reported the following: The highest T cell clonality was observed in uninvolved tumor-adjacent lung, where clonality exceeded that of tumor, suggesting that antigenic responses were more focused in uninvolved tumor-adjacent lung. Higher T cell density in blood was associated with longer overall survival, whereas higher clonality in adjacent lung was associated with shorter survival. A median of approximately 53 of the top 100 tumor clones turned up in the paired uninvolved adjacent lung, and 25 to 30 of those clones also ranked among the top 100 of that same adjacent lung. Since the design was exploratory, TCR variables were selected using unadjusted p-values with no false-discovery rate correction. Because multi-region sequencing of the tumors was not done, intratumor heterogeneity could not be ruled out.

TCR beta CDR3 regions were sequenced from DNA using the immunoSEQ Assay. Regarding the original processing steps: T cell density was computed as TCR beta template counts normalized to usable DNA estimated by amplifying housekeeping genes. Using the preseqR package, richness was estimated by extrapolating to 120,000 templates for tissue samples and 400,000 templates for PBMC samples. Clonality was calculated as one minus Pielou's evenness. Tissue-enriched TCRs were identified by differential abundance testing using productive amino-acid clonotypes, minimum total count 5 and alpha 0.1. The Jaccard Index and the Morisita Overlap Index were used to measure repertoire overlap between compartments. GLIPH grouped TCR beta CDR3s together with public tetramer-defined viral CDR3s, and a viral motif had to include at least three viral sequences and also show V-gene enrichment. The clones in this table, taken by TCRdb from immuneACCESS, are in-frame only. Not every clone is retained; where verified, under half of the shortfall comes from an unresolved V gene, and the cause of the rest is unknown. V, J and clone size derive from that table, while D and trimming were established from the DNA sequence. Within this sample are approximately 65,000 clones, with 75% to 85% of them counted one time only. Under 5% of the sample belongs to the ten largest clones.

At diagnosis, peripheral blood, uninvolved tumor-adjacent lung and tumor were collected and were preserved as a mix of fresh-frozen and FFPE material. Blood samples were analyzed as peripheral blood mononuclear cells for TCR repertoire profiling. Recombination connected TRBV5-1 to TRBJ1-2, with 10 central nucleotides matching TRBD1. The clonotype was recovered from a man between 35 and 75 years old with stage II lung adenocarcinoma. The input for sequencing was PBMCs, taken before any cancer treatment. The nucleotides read TGCGCCAGCAGCCCAACCGGGACAGGGGCCTCATTTAACTATGGCTACACCTTC. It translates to CASSPTGTGASFNYGYTF.